The source of this T cell receptor beta chain is a study of shared clonotypes between healthy human individuals. Study summary: Per-donor plates numbered three CD4 naive, three CD4 memory, two CD8 naive and one CD8 memory. General study findings and limits: Unshared clonotypes carried lower generation probabilities than those common to all four donors.

This clone has only one observation. The antigen remains undetermined. The CDR3 length is 13 residues. The germline V gene has CDR1 SGHTA and CDR2 FQGTGA. V lost 6 bases and J lost 0, with 9 bases in between. All donors were Caucasian adults living in Nashville, Tennessee. CD4+ cells were split into CD45RA+ naive and CD45RA-negative memory subsets. TCRdb's table, derived via immunoSEQ multiplex PCR, lists solely in-frame clones and lacks some. The sample lists fewer than 2.5 million clones, over 85% seen once, with around 0.37% in the top ten. This TCR came from a man between 18 and 29 years old in good health. Some clones in this sample may be carry-over from other donors' samples. Sequenced input: naive CD4+ T cells from PBMCs. Subset: CD45RA+ positively selected. This chain uses TRBV7-3 with TRBJ2-7; D is perhaps TRBD2 (5 bases). Here the CDR3 DNA reads TGTGCCAGCAGGAACCGGGACTCCTACGAGCAGTACTTC. Amino acids: CASRNRDSYEQYF.